This T cell receptor beta chain was profiled in a study of shared clonotypes between healthy human individuals. Libraries were prepared by immunoSEQ multiplex PCR; TCRdb keeps only in-frame clonotypes and omits some of them. The table has about 820,000 clones, 80% to 95% seen once. The ends lost 7 bases at V and 6 bases at J; junction bases unmatched: 14. The CDR3 is 16 residues long. Germline CDR1 MDHEN, CDR2 SYDVKM. CD45RO-negative, CCR7-positively selected cells formed the naive CD8 fraction, excluding terminally differentiated effector memory CD45RA+ cells. The chain is built from TRBV28 and TRBJ2-3, with 9 bases identical to TRBD1. Material: naive CD8+ T cells sorted from blood. The sequence derives from a young man in good health. CDR3 DNA: TGTGCCAGCACTCCTCCAGGGACAGGGTTTGCGGATACGCAGTATTTT. Translated, it gives CASTPPGTGFADTQYF.